Given below is one T cell receptor beta chain in context. As yet, its antigen is unknown. Sample treatment: oral pan-JAK inhibitor, 5-10 mg twice daily. The data belong to a study of CD8+ T cells in alopecia areata. Whole-study findings and limits: The treated group had a single nonresponder, limiting CD8+ expansion-response conclusions.

The authors extracted RNA and reverse transcribed it into cDNA as the sequencing template. Sequenced by immunoSEQ multiplex PCR; TCRdb stores in-frame clones only, minus some. Found here are approximately 90,000 clones, 60% to 80% of them singletons; the top ten hold approximately 15%. V gave up 3 bases and J gave up 5 bases, with 14 bases separating them. Germline loops: CDR1 SGDLS, CDR2 YYNGEE. CDR3 length equals 14 residues. The clonotype originates from a human donor with alopecia areata. Specimen: CD8+ T cells sorted from blood, collected at week 44, from a patient treated with tofacitinib. The chain combines TRBV9 with TRBJ1-1, with a possible D match to TRBD1 (5 bases). CDR3 nucleotides: TGTGCCAGCAGCGAAATCGGGGCTAGTACTGAAGCTTTCTTT. It yields the protein CASSEIGASTEAFF.